This T cell receptor beta chain was observed in a study of blood T cells in healthy people across ages. This clonotype came up a few times. Together with a sample-barcoded 5' primer, a J-beta primer mix was included in a second PCR lasting about 7 to 11 cycles. In TCRdb, the 5' RACE reads were re-called with MiXCR into one record per CDR3 protein. The data show approximately 700,000 distinct CDR3 sequences, approximately 29% seen once. The V gene's germline CDR1 is SGHRS and CDR2 YFSETQ. This CDR3 has 16 amino acids. V was pared by 4 bases and J by 9 bases, with 16 bases of the junction left unmatched.

The chain couples TRBV5-1 to TRBJ2-4; 7 nucleotides align to TRBD2. Sequences were obtained from blood. The origin of this receptor is an elderly woman in good health. The DNA of the CDR3 is TGCGCCAGCAGCGGCAATTCCGGGACTACTCAGGGCATTCAGTACTTC. Its translation: CASSGNSGTTQGIQYF.